What follows describes a single T cell receptor beta chain. Antigen specificity is unknown. This entry belongs to a study of cytomegalovirus exposure and HLA in healthy donors. Study-wide findings and caveats: Analyses of presence and absence presupposed an approximately uniform sequencing depth across donors. An apparent linkage of common viral pathogens to several of the most significant clusters emerged in a later analysis. Certain indistinguishable V segments, among them TRBV6-2 and TRBV6-3, were excluded. One cluster of highly shared sequence variants probably arose as a sequencing artifact.

The PCR ran on 60 Vbeta and 13 Jbeta primers. The method was immunoSEQ multiplex PCR; TCRdb's version includes in-frame clones alone and lacks a portion of them. The sample records approximately 170,000 clones, under 85% being singletons. V trimming: 5 bases; J trimming: 6 bases; junction bases outside the gene matches: 3. CDR1 MRHNA and CDR2 SNTAGT come from the germline V gene. The length of the CDR3 is 14 residues. J is TRBJ2-1 and V is TRBV6-4; 11 nucleotides agree with TRBD2. The TCR originated in a woman younger than 35 in good health and CMV-seropositive. The sequencing input was PBMCs. CDR3 amino acids: CASSPTSGANEQFF. The CDR3, as DNA: TGTGCCAGCAGTCCGACTAGCGGGGCCAATGAGCAGTTCTTC.